This T cell receptor beta chain stems from a study of OX40 agonist ivuxolimab in advanced cancers. About the research overall: Patients received the agonistic anti-OX40 (CD134) antibody ivuxolimab.

Profiling relied on immunoSEQ multiplex PCR, and the TCRdb table lists in-frame clones only, not all of them. Here the sample spans more than 45,000 clones, about 85% being singletons. The CDR3 runs to 14 residues. Germline V lookup: CDR1 SGHRS, CDR2 YFSETQ. J lost 6 bases, V lost 7 bases, and 10 bases had no gene match. Individuals having autoimmune disease history or systemic immunosuppression were not enrolled. With respect to this clone: What it binds is unknown.

Study-wide findings and caveats: At 0.1 to 3.0 mg/kg and by week 6, CD4+ and CD8+ T cells in the blood had expanded clonally.

The source is an adult with an advanced solid tumor such as melanoma, head and neck, liver or kidney cancer. The chain uses TRBV5-1 and TRBJ2-1, with 7 positions matching TRBD1. Sample: CD4+ or CD8+ T cells sorted from blood, taken in a trial of the OX40 agonist ivuxolimab. As DNA, the CDR3 is TGCGCCAGCTGGAGAGGGGGCTTCCCCAATGAGCAGTTCTTC. Amino acid sequence: CASWRGGFPNEQFF.